These 30 T cell receptor beta chains were sequenced from one sample in a study of blood T cell repertoires in COVID-19 (dated by TCRdb to about 2020). The receptor library was made with the immunoSEQ multiplex PCR assay. Imported from immuneACCESS, the table was reduced by TCRdb to in-frame sequences with V and J called. These copies leave out some clones; in studies compared against another copy, an unresolved V gene accounts for under half, and the cause of the remainder is not known. For this sample there are roughly 12,000 clones; 70% to 75% appear just once. The ten largest clones take up over 25% of the sample. Sequenced input: peripheral blood. The receptors were gathered from a human donor in a cohort sampled during active COVID-19.

The chain is built from TRBV29-1 and TRBJ2-7; possibly TRBD1 for D (5 bases). Germline V gene sequence: CDR1 SQVTM, CDR2 ANQGSEA. This CDR3 region has 13 residues. V was trimmed by 3 bases and J by 5 bases, leaving 14 bases between them. CDR3 loop: CSVEGLGRNEQYF. The CDR3, as DNA: TGCAGCGTTGAGGGGCTAGGTCGGAACGAGCAGTACTTC.

This clone was recorded only once. The V gene is TRBV20-1, the J gene TRBJ2-7; D is undetermined. V was pared by 3 bases and J by 3 bases, with 6 bases between. Germline assignment: CDR1 DFQATT and CDR2 SNEGSKA (reference sequence). This CDR3 has 11 residues. DNA of the CDR3: TGCAGTGCTAGGGAGAGCTACGAGCAGTACTTC. Encoded protein: CSARESYEQYF.

This sequence joins TRBV7-2 and TRBJ2-3; perhaps TRBD2 as D (5 bases). The CDR3 has 14 amino acids. Germline lookup yields CDR1 SGHTA and CDR2 FQGNSA. Trimming removed 3 bases from V and 6 bases from J, with 13 bases in between. Here the CDR3 reads CASSLSQGGDTQYF. CDR3 nucleotide sequence: TGTGCCAGCAGCTTGAGCCAAGGCGGGGATACGCAGTATTTT.

The genes are TRBV27 and TRBJ2-7, with 9 nucleotides matching TRBD2. The CDR3 consists of 15 residues. The J segment lost 3 bases and the V segment lost 6 bases, leaving 9 bases of the junction unmatched. The germline gives CDR1 MNHEY, CDR2 SMNVEV (reference sequence). The DNA for the CDR3 is TGTGCCAGCAGGACTCACGCGGGAGGGATCTACGAGCAGTACTTC. Its translation is CASRTHAGGIYEQYF.

This chain links TRBV4-1 with TRBJ2-2; a weak D match, TRBD1 (5 bases). V gave up 2 bases and J gave up 8 bases, with 12 bases separating them. The CDR3 totals 14 residues. Germline loops: CDR1 MGHRA, CDR2 YSYEKL. The CDR3 loop reads CASSQWGSPGELFF. The CDR3 coding sequence is TGCGCCAGCAGCCAATGGGGCAGCCCAGGGGAGCTGTTTTTT.

The chain employs TRBV5-1 and TRBJ2-7, with D unclear. The V end was cut by 0 bases, the J end by 7 bases, with 8 bases between. Germline-derived CDR1 and CDR2 are SGHRS and YFSETQ. This CDR3 region has 12 residues. The chain's CDR3 is CASSLAPREQYF. As DNA, the CDR3 is TGCGCCAGCAGCTTGGCCCCCCGGGAGCAGTACTTC.

J is TRBJ2-7 and V is TRBV3-1 (or the pseudogene TRBV3-2), with a tentative D call TRBD2 (5 bases). This CDR3 region has 14 residues. The V gene lost 4 bases and the J gene lost 4 bases, with 14 bases spanning the gap. CDR1 and CDR2 (germline): LGHDT, YNNKEL (reference sequence). Written as DNA, the CDR3 is TGTGCCAGCAGCCGAGCGGTCGGCGTATACGAGCAGTACTTC. Translating gives CASSRAVGVYEQYF.

The V and J genes are TRBV15 and TRBJ2-7; perhaps TRBD2 as D (7 bases). Trimming left V 6 bases short and J 0 bases short, with 18 bases between. This CDR3 is 16 amino acids long. Germline CDR1 LNHNV, CDR2 YYDKDF (reference sequence). In nucleotides, the CDR3 is TGTGCCACCAGTCCCGGGGGGCAGATCAGCTCCTACGAGCAGTACTTC. It translates to CATSPGGQISSYEQYF.

The chain uses TRBV16 and TRBJ1-1; D remains unclear. V was shortened by 1 base and J by 5 bases, with 8 bases between the two germline ends. The CDR3 runs 13 residues. Germline V CDR1 and CDR2: KGHSY, FQNENV. The CDR3 reads CASSQFRGTEAFF. CDR3 DNA sequence: TGTGCCAGCAGCCAATTCAGAGGAACTGAAGCTTTCTTT.

J is TRBJ1-4 and V is TRBV9, with 11 bases identical to TRBD1. The germline CDR1 and CDR2 sequences are SGDLS and YYNGEE. V shed 2 bases and J 0 bases; nucleotides not matched to a gene: 3. The CDR3 runs 17 residues. CDR3 sequence (DNA): TGTGCCAGCAGCGTCGGACAGGGGGCCGCAACTAATGAAAAACTGTTTTTT. The encoded protein is CASSVGQGAATNEKLFF.

This chain connects TRBV7-2 to TRBJ1-6; 7 bases are a match to TRBD1. The V and J ends lost 0 bases and 6 bases, in that order; junction bases with no gene match: 8. Per germline, CDR1 SGHTA and CDR2 FQGNSA. The CDR3 has 17 residues. CDR3 DNA sequence: TGTGCCAGCAGCTTAGCGGCCTCGGGACAGTTTAATTCACCCCTCCACTTT. Protein sequence: CASSLAASGQFNSPLHF. The full variable domain, with the rest looked up from reference TRBV7-2 and TRBJ1-6, is GAGVSQSPSNKVTEKGKDVELRCDPISGHTALYWYRQSLGQGLEFLIYFQGNSAPDKSGLPSDRFSAERTGGSVSTLTIQRTQQEDSAVYLCASSLAASGQFNSPLHFGNGTRLTVT.

The V call is TRBV4-1, the J call TRBJ2-7, with a tentative D call TRBD1 (5 bases). There are 15 residues in the CDR3. The germline V gene encodes CDR1 MGHRA and CDR2 YSYEKL. The V end lost 1 base, the J end lost 2 bases, and 12 bases lay between the germline ends. Here the CDR3 DNA reads TGCGCCAGCAGCCAAGGGACATCGCTCGCCTACGAGCAGTACTTC. Protein: CASSQGTSLAYEQYF.

The chain recombines TRBV7-2 with TRBJ2-3, with a weak D call TRBD1 (6 bases). The CDR3 sequence is 12 residues long. CDR1 is SGHTA and CDR2 is FQGNSA in the germline V gene. With 5 bases removed from V and 6 bases from J, the gap between germline ends came to 9 bases. Written as DNA, the CDR3 is TGTGCCAGCAGCCACCAGGGGGATACGCAGTATTTT. Translation gives CASSHQGDTQYF.

The rearrangement joins TRBV28 to TRBJ2-7, with D possibly being TRBD2 (5 bases). Trimming left V 4 bases short and J 3 bases short, with 10 bases between. The CDR3 runs to 13 residues. Germline V lookup: CDR1 MDHEN, CDR2 SYDVKM. DNA of the CDR3: TGTGCCAGCAGTTCCGGGGTTGGCTACGAGCAGTACTTC. Its translation is CASSSGVGYEQYF.

In DNA form, the CDR3 reads TGCGCCAGCAGCCAAGATACGCGGGAGTGGGGAGAGACCCAGTACTTC. Translating it yields CASSQDTREWGETQYF. V and J are TRBV4-3 and TRBJ2-5; 7 bases match TRBD2. The CDR3 runs 16 residues. Trimming cost V 0 bases and J 4 bases; bases outside gene matches: 8. Germline values: CDR1 LGHNA, CDR2 YSLEER.

J is TRBJ1-5 and V is TRBV5-1; TRBD1 aligns across 9 bases. This CDR3 is built from 18 residues. V trimming: 4 bases; J trimming: 0 bases; junction bases outside the gene matches: 11. The germline gives CDR1 SGHRS, CDR2 YFSETQ. The DNA for the CDR3 is TGCGCCAGCAGCCCCGGGACAGGGCGTTTTCATAGCAATCAGCCCCAGCATTTT. Protein product: CASSPGTGRFHSNQPQHF.

The chain couples TRBV7-2 to TRBJ1-1; D may be TRBD1 (6 bases). The length of the CDR3 is 14 residues. The V end was cut by 2 bases, the J end by 4 bases, with 11 bases between. CDR1 is SGHTA, CDR2 FQGNSA, per germline. In DNA, the CDR3 is TGTGCCAGCAGCTTATTGGGGGGGCCCACTGAAGCTTTCTTT. Protein: CASSLLGGPTEAFF.

This clone appeared a few times. This chain connects TRBV5-1 to TRBJ2-3, with D possibly matching TRBD1 (6 bases). Germline CDR1 and CDR2: SGHRS and YFSETQ. CDR3 length equals 15 residues. The V end lost 0 bases, the J end lost 2 bases, and 10 bases lay between the germline ends. The CDR3 DNA reads as TGCGCCAGCAGCTTGGTAGGACAGATCACAGATACGCAGTATTTT. Protein product: CASSLVGQITDTQYF.

The rearrangement links TRBV30 to TRBJ2-7; TRBD1 is a possible D gene (6 bases). This CDR3 is 14 amino acids long. V was pared by 4 bases and J by 3 bases, with 16 bases between. Germline values: CDR1 GTSNPN, CDR2 SVGIG (reference sequence). CDR3 DNA: TGTGCCTGGAAAACCGGGACAATCTTCTACGAGCAGTACTTC. Its translation: CAWKTGTIFYEQYF.

The chain combines TRBV6-2 or TRBV6-3 with TRBJ2-6; D gene unclear. The V end was cut by 0 bases, the J end by 2 bases, with 8 bases between. The CDR3 has 16 amino acids. Per the germline V gene, CDR1 is MNHEY and CDR2 is SVGEGT. CDR3 sequence reads: CASSYSLVPGANVLTF. Written as DNA, the CDR3 is TGTGCCAGCAGTTACTCGCTAGTTCCTGGGGCCAACGTCCTGACTTTC.

The chain links TRBV2 to TRBJ1-5; unclear D gene. The CDR3 sequence is 15 residues long. Trimming removed 3 bases from V and 0 bases from J, with 9 bases in between. Per the germline V gene, CDR1 is SNHLY and CDR2 is FYNNEI. The CDR3 nucleotides are TGTGCCAGCAGTGAGTCCGGGTATAGCAATCAGCCCCAGCATTTT. Translating gives CASSESGYSNQPQHF. Using reference TRBV2 and TRBJ1-5 for the parts outside the CDR3, the full variable domain is EPEVTQTPSHQVTQMGQEVILRCVPISNHLYFYWYRQILGQKVEFLVSFYNNEISEKSEIFDDQFSVERPDGSNFTLKIRSTKLEDSAMYFCASSESGYSNQPQHFGDGTRLSIL.

At least ten counts were recorded for this clone. The J gene is TRBJ1-6, the V gene TRBV7-8; tentatively, D is TRBD1 (6 bases). V was pared by 7 bases and J by 6 bases, with 16 bases between. Germline V lookup: CDR1 SGHVS, CDR2 FQNEAQ. The CDR3 sequence is 15 residues long. The CDR3 sequence is CASTLEARGNSPLHF. The CDR3 DNA reads as TGTGCCAGCACTCTCGAAGCCAGGGGTAATTCACCCCTCCACTTT.

The genes are TRBV7-9 and TRBJ2-5; 7 bases agree with TRBD2. Looked up from germline, CDR1 is SEHNR and CDR2 is FQNEAQ (reference sequence). This CDR3 is 16 amino acids long. The ends lost 2 bases at V and 3 bases at J; junction bases unmatched: 9. The CDR3 bases are TGTGCCAGCAGCTTATCCCAGGCGGGACTAAAAGAGACCCAGTACTTC. As protein: CASSLSQAGLKETQYF.

The rearrangement joins TRBV11-2 to TRBJ2-5, with 10 bases fitting TRBD2. Germline V gene sequence: CDR1 SGHAT, CDR2 FQNNGV. V shed 5 bases, J shed 7 bases, and the junction held 13 bases outside the gene matches. The CDR3 loop spans 16 amino acids. CDR3 coding DNA: TGTGCCAGCAGCGGAGGCAGCGGGAGGGTGCGGGGGACCCAGTACTTC. Encoded protein: CASSGGSGRVRGTQYF.

The J gene is TRBJ2-1, the V gene TRBV6-1; no clear D. Per germline, CDR1 MNHNS and CDR2 SASEGT. The CDR3 contains 16 residues. The ends were cut back, 2 bases at V and 0 bases at J, with 11 bases in the middle. The CDR3 DNA follows: TGTGCCAGCAGTGAATTGGCAGGCCGCTCCTACAATGAGCAGTTCTTC. It encodes CASSELAGRSYNEQFF.

By share, this clone ranks as medium-sized. V gene TRBV18 combines with J gene TRBJ2-4; D may be TRBD1 (6 bases). Trimming removed 0 bases from V and 0 bases from J, with 15 bases in between. Germline assignment: CDR1 KGHSH and CDR2 LQKENI. This CDR3 has 18 amino acids. The CDR3: CASSPPPLGAIAKNIQYF. The CDR3 nucleotides read TGTGCCAGCTCACCACCACCGCTGGGGGCTATAGCCAAAAACATTCAGTACTTC.

In this sample, this clone turned up once. The rearrangement joins TRBV29-1 to TRBJ2-7, with a weak D call TRBD2 (6 bases). The CDR3 sequence is 12 residues long. Germline loops: CDR1 SQVTM, CDR2 ANQGSEA. Trimming left V 1 base short and J 3 bases short, with 7 bases between. The CDR3 bases are TGCAGCGTTGAAGGGGGAGGCTACGAGCAGTACTTC. Protein sequence: CSVEGGGYEQYF.

This chain connects TRBV5-4 to TRBJ2-1; no clear D gene. Germline values: CDR1 SGHNT, CDR2 YYREEE (reference sequence). V was trimmed by 5 bases and J by 0 bases, leaving 15 bases between them. This CDR3 has 16 amino acids. The CDR3 DNA is TGTGCCAGCAGTCCGGAGAGGCGGAGCTCCTACAATGAGCAGTTCTTC. Protein product: CASSPERRSSYNEQFF.

V is TRBV18 and J is TRBJ2-5, with D maybe TRBD1 (5 bases). The germline CDR1 and CDR2 sequences are KGHSH and LQKENI. CDR3 size: 13 residues. With 3 bases removed from V and 5 bases from J, the gap between germline ends came to 10 bases. The CDR3 coding sequence is TGTGCCAGCTCACCCTCAGGGCACGAGACCCAGTACTTC. Translation: CASSPSGHETQYF.

The chain uses TRBV29-1 and TRBJ2-4; TRBD2 matches at 10 bases. The germline gives CDR1 SQVTM, CDR2 ANQGSEA. The CDR3 contains 15 residues. Trimming at V came to 6 bases and at J to 1 base, leaving 6 bases not matched to a gene. The DNA for the CDR3 is TGCAGCGTCCAACAGCGGGAGGGGGCCAAAAACATTCAGTACTTC. Protein product: CSVQQREGAKNIQYF.